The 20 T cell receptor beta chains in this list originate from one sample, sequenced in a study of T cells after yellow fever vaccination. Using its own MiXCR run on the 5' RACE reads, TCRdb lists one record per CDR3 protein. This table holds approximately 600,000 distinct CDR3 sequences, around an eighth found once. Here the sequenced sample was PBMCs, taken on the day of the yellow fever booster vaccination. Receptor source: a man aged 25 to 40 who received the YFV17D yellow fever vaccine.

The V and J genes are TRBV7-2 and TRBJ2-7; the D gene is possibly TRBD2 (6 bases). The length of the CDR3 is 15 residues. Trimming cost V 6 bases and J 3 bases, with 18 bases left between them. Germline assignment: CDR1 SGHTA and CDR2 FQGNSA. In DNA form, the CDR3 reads TGTGCCAGCAGTCTAATGGGGACTGGAAACTACGAGCAGTACTTC. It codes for CASSLMGTGNYEQYF. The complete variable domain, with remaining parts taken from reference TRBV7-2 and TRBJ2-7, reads GAGVSQSPSNKVTEKGKDVELRCDPISGHTALYWYRQSLGQGLEFLIYFQGNSAPDKSGLPSDRFSAERTGGSVSTLTIQRTQQEDSAVYLCASSLMGTGNYEQYFGPGTRLTVT.

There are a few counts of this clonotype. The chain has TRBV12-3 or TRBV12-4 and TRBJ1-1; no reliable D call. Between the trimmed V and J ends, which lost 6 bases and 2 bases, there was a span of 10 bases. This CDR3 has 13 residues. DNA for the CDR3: TGTGCCAGCAGCCTCCGGGATAACACTGAAGCTTTCTTT. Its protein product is CASSLRDNTEAFF.

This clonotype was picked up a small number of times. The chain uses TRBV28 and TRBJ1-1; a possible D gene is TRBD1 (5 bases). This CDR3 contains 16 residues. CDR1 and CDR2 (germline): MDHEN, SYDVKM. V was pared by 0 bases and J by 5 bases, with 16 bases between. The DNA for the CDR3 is TGTGCCAGCAGTTTATGGGGCGGGGGGAGAGGAACTGAAGCTTTCTTT. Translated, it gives CASSLWGGGRGTEAFF.

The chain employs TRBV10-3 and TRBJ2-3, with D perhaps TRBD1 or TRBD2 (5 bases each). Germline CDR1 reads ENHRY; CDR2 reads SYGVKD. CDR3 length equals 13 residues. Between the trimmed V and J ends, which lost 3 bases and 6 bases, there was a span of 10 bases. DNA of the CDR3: TGTGCCATCAGTGACCAGGGCGGGGATACGCAGTATTTT. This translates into CAISDQGGDTQYF.

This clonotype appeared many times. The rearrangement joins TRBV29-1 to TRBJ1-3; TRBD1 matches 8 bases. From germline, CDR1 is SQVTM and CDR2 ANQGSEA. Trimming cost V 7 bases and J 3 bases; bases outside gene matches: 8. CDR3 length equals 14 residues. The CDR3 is CSANSGTGGNTIYF. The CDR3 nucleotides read TGCAGCGCGAACTCCGGGACAGGTGGAAACACCATATATTTT.

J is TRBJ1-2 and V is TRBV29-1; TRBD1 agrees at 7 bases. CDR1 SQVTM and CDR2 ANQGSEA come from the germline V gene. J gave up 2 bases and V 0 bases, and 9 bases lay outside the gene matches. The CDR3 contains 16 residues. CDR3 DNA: TGCAGCGTTGAAGATCGCCGGCAGGGGGGAAACTATGGCTACACCTTC. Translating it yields CSVEDRRQGGNYGYTF.

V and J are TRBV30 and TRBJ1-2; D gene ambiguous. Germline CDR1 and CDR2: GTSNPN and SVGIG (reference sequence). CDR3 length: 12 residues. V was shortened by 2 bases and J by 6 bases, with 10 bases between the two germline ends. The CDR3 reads CAWSTQSNGYTF. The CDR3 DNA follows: TGTGCCTGGAGTACCCAGAGCAATGGCTACACCTTC.

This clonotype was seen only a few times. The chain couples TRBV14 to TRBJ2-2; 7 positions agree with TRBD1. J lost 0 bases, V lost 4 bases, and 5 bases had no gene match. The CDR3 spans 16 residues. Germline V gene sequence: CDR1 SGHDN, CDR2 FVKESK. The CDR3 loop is CASSRPGTANTGELFF. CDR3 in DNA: TGTGCCAGCAGCCGTCCCGGGACAGCGAACACCGGGGAGCTGTTTTTT. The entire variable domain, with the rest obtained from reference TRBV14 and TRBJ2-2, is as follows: EAGVTQFPSHSVIEKGQTVTLRCDPISGHDNLYWYRRVMGKEIKFLLHFVKESKQDESGMPNNRFLAERTGGTYSTLKVQPAELEDSGVYFCASSRPGTANTGELFFGEGSRLTVL.

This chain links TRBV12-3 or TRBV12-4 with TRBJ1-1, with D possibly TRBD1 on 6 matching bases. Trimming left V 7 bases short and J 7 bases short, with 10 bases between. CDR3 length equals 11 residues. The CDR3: CASNTQGEAFF. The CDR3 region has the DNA TGTGCCAGCAACACACAGGGTGAAGCTTTCTTT.

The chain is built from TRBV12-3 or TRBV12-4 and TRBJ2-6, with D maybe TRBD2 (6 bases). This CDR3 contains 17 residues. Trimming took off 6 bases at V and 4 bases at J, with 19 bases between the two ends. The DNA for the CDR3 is TGTGCCAGCAGCCGATTGGGCGGGGACGCCGGGGCCAACGTCCTGACTTTC. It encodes CASSRLGGDAGANVLTF.

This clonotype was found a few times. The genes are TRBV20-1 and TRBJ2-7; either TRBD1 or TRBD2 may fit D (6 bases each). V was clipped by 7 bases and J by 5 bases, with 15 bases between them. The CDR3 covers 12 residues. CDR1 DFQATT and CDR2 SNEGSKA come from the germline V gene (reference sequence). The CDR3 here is CSGGALSDEQYF. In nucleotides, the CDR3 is TGCAGTGGGGGGGCCCTTTCTGACGAGCAGTACTTC.

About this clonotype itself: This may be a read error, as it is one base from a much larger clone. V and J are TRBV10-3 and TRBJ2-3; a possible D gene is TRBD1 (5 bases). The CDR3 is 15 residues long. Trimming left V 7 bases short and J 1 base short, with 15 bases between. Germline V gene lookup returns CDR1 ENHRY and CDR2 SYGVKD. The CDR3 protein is CAINTWTPRTDTQYF. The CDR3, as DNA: TGTGCCATCAATACCTGGACACCGCGCACAGATACGCAGTATTTT.

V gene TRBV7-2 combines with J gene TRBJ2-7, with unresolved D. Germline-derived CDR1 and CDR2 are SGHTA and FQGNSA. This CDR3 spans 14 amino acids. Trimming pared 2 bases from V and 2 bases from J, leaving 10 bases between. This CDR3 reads CASSLPQVPYEQYF. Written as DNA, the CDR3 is TGTGCCAGCAGCTTACCCCAGGTCCCCTACGAGCAGTACTTC.

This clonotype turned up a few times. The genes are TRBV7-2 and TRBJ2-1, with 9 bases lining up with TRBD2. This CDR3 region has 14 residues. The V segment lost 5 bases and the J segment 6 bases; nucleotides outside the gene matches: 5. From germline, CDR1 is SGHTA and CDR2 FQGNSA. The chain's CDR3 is CASSHRLAVNEQFF. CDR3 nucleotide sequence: TGTGCCAGCAGCCATAGACTAGCGGTCAATGAGCAGTTCTTC.

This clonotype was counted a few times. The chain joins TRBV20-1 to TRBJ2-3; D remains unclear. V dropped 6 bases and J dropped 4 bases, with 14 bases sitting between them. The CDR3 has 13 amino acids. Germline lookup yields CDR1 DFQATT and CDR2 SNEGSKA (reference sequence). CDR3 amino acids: CSAPLDHSDTQYF. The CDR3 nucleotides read TGCAGTGCCCCGCTGGACCATTCAGATACGCAGTATTTT.

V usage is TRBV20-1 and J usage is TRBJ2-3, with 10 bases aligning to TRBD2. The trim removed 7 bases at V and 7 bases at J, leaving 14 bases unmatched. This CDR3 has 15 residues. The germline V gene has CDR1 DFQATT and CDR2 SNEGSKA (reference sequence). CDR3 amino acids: CSVPGLASPGNTQYF. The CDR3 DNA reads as TGCAGTGTTCCGGGACTAGCGTCCCCAGGGAATACGCAGTATTTT.

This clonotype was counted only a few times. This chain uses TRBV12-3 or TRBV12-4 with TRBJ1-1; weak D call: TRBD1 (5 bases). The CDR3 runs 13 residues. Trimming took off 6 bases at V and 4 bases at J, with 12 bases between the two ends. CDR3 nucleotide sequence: TGTGCCAGCAGCCCAGGGCCAAGCACTGAAGCTTTCTTT. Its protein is CASSPGPSTEAFF.

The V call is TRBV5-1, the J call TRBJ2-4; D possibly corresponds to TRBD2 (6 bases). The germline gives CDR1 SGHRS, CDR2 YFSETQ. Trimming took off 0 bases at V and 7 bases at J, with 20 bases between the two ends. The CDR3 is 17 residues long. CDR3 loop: CASSLAGGGSQLNIQYF. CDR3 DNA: TGCGCCAGCAGCTTGGCCGGGGGTGGGTCCCAATTGAACATTCAGTACTTC.

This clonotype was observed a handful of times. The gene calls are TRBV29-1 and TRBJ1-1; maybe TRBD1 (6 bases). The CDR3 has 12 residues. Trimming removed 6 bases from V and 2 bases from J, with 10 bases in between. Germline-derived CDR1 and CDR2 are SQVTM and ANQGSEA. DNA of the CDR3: TGCAGCGTAAGCAGGGGAAACACTGAAGCTTTCTTT. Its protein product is CSVSRGNTEAFF.

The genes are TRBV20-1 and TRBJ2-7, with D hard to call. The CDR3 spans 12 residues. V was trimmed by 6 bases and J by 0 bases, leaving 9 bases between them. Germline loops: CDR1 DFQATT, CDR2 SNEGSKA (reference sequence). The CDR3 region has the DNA TGCAGTGCCCGGAAAAGCTCCTACGAGCAGTACTTC. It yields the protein CSARKSSYEQYF.